This T cell receptor (beta chain) was retrieved from a study of T cell responses to AZD1222 COVID-19 vaccine. Overall study results and limits: Repertoire sampling occurred only after the peak T cell response. Spike regions recognized by vaccine-associated CD4 TCRs spanned the protein, led by 160-218 and 743-854. Spike-specific TCR breadth and depth both grew after two AZD1222 doses.

A note on this clone: Its antigen is undetermined.

V was shortened by 0 bases and J by 5 bases, with 13 bases between the two germline ends. Germline CDR1 reads MNHEY; CDR2 reads SVGAGI. The CDR3 loop spans 16 amino acids. Libraries were prepared by immunoSEQ multiplex PCR; TCRdb keeps only in-frame clonotypes and omits some of them. Among over 100,000 clones listed, around 89% were seen once. The sequences come from peripheral blood, collected on day 0 of AZD1222 vaccination. The chain joins TRBV6-5 to TRBJ1-4; unclear D gene. This clonotype originated in an adult in good health. The DNA for the CDR3 is TGTGCCAGCAGTTACTCAGCAGAGGACCAGAATGAAAAACTGTTTTTT. Translation gives CASSYSAEDQNEKLFF.